The 4 T cell receptor beta chains listed next were all sequenced from one sample in a study of cytomegalovirus exposure and HLA in healthy donors. Data came from immunoSEQ multiplex PCR; TCRdb stores just in-frame clones and leaves some out. This table holds some 310,000 clones, 70% to 90% found once. Sequenced: PBMCs. The receptor source for this set is a young man in good health and CMV-seronegative.

This chain uses TRBV11-2 with TRBJ2-3; 10 nucleotides line up with TRBD2. The CDR3 covers 15 residues. Germline values: CDR1 SGHAT, CDR2 FQNNGV. Trimming removed 5 bases from V and 2 bases from J; junction bases left unmatched: 4. In DNA form, the CDR3 reads TGTGCCAGCAGCATGAGCGGGGGGGCCACAGATACGCAGTATTTT. This sequence encodes CASSMSGGATDTQYF.

In its sample, this clone was seen once. The chain recombines TRBV5-5 with TRBJ1-5; D ambiguous. The CDR3 has 15 residues. Germline V gene data show CDR1 as SGHKS and CDR2 as YYEKEE (reference sequence). The V end was cut by 0 bases, the J end by 3 bases, with 10 bases between. The CDR3 DNA sequence: TGTGCCAGCAGCTTGGTCGTGGGCCCCAATCAGCCCCAGCATTTT. It yields the protein CASSLVVGPNQPQHF.

The rearrangement uses TRBV19 and TRBJ1-3; D gene uncertain. This CDR3 region has 17 residues. Trimming shortened V by 3 bases and J by 4 bases, and 19 bases separated the two germline ends. Germline V gene sequence: CDR1 LNHDA, CDR2 SQIVND (reference sequence). CDR3 DNA: TGTGCCAGTAGTATGAGGCGGCAGGAGGCAAACGGAAACACCATATATTTT. This gives the protein CASSMRRQEANGNTIYF.

The genes are TRBV25-1 and TRBJ2-1, with D perhaps TRBD1 (6 bases). The V end lost 0 bases, the J end lost 1 base, and 10 bases lay between the germline ends. Looked up from germline, CDR1 is MGHDK and CDR2 is SYGVNS. The CDR3 sequence is 16 residues long. The CDR3 region is CASSEYGTLSYNEQFF. The CDR3 coding sequence is TGTGCCAGCAGTGAATATGGGACACTGTCCTACAATGAGCAGTTCTTC. Full variable domain (remainder filled in from reference TRBV25-1 and TRBJ2-1): EADIYQTPRYLVIGTGKKITLECSQTMGHDKMYWYQQDPGMELHLIHYSYGVNSTEKGDLSSESTVSRIRTEHFPLTLESARPSHTSQYLCASSEYGTLSYNEQFFGPGTRLTVL.